The sequence of this TCR beta chain was determined in a study of vaccination effects on CD4 cells after COVID-19. Study-level information: Participants got two doses of BNT162b2 or mRNA-1273 vaccine.

V was shortened by 3 bases and J by 4 bases, with 9 bases between the two germline ends. The CDR3 totals 13 residues. Germline assignment: CDR1 SGHTA and CDR2 FQGTGA. Ahead of sequencing, the ViraFEST assay grew antigen-specific CD4+ T cells using viral peptide pools. The culture ran for 10 days before CD4+ T cells were isolated. The person acquired a PCR-confirmed SARS-CoV-2 infection between March and December 2020. Wells each received approximately 2 million PBMC, cultured with 10 IU/ml IL-2 and about 9 ug/ml peptides. The culture used as the negative control contained an HIV-1 Nef peptide pool. Findings of the study overall: By a late point after vaccination, infection- and vaccine-induced clones had shrunk markedly through clonal contraction.

This clone was counted a few times. The antigen remains undetermined. Profiled with immunoSEQ multiplex PCR; TCRdb holds only in-frame clones, not every one. The profile shows under 70,000 clones, 75% to 85% of them singletons. The specimen comprised CD4+ T cells from PBMCs cultured with HIV peptides, sampled before COVID-19 vaccination. Subset reported: HIV-1 Nef peptide pool negative control/reference culture. The sequence was collected from a human donor who had a prior SARS-CoV-2 infection. The J gene is TRBJ1-2, the V gene TRBV7-3; D is possibly TRBD1 (6 bases). The CDR3 sequence: CASSLGRGYGYTF. The CDR3, as DNA: TGTGCCAGCAGCTTGGGCAGGGGCTATGGCTACACCTTC.